A single sample gave rise to the 3 T cell receptor beta chains below, sequenced in a study of blood T cell repertoires in COVID-19. The assay was immunoSEQ multiplex PCR, and TCRdb's table has in-frame clones only and misses some. The data show about 140,000 clones, with almost 80% seen just once and about 2.9% held by the top ten. Source material: PBMCs or T cells enriched from blood (not recorded which). These receptors were collected from a woman in her 50s who had recovered from COVID-19.

Here the CDR3 DNA reads TGTGCCAGCAGCCCCGGGACTAGCGGGAGTGGGACCCAGTACTTC. This codes for CASSPGTSGSGTQYF. The chain couples TRBV9 to TRBJ2-5; 14 bases map to TRBD2. Per germline, CDR1 SGDLS and CDR2 YYNGEE. Trimming cost V 4 bases and J 7 bases; bases outside gene matches: 6. The CDR3 spans 15 residues.

The chain uses TRBV19 and TRBJ2-1; 7 nucleotides match TRBD2. Germline V gene lookup returns CDR1 LNHDA and CDR2 SQIVND (reference sequence). CDR3 length equals 12 residues. J lost 8 bases, V lost 5 bases, and 3 bases had no gene match. CDR3 DNA: TGTGCCAGTAGTCTACGGGGGGATGAGCAGTTCTTC. Residues: CASSLRGDEQFF.

The rearrangement joins TRBV11-2 to TRBJ2-7; TRBD1 agrees at 7 bases. This CDR3 has 16 residues. V shed 5 bases and J 2 bases; nucleotides not matched to a gene: 12. In germline, CDR1 is SGHAT, CDR2 FQNNGV. CDR3 DNA: TGTGCCAGCAGCAGGTTGGGACAGCTTAGAACCTACGAGCAGTACTTC. This gives the protein CASSRLGQLRTYEQYF.